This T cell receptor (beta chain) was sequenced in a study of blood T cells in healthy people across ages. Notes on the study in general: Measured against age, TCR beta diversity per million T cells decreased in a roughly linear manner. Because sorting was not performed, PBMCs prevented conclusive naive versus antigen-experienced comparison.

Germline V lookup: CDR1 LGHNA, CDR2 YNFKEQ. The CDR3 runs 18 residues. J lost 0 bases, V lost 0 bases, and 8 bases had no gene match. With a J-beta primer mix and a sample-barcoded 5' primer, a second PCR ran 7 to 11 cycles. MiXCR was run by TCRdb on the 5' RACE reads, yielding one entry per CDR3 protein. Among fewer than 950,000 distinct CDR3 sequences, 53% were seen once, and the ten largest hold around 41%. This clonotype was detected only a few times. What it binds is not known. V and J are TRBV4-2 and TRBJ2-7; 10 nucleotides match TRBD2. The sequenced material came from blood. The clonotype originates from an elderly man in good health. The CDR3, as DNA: TGTGCCAGCAGCCAAGACTGGACTAGCGGAGTGCTCTCCTACGAGCAGTACTTC. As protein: CASSQDWTSGVLSYEQYF.